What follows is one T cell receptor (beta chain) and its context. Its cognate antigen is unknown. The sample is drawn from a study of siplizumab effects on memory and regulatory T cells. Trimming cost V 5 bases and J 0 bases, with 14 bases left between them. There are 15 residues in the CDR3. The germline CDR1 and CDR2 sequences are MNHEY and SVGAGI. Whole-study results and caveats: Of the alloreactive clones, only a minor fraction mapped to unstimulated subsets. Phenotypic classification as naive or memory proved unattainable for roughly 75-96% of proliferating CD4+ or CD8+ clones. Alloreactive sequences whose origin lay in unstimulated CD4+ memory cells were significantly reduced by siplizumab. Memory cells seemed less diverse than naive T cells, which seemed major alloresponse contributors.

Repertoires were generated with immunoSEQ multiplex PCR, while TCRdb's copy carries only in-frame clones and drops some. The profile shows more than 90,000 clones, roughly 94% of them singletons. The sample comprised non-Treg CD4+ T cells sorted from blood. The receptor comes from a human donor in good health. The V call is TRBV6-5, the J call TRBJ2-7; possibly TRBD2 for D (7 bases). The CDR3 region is CASSPRGAGSYEQYF. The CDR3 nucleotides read TGTGCCAGCAGTCCCCGGGGGGCTGGCTCCTACGAGCAGTACTTC.